These 3 T cell receptor beta chains came from one sample sequenced in a study of metastatic and nonmetastatic thyroid tumors. TCRdb re-called clones from the PCR reads using MiXCR. The top ten hold around 17% of the sample, which has around 23,000 clones, about a quarter seen once. Each patient went into thyroid surgery without having received any treatment. The specimen sequenced was blood. These receptors originate from a male donor with papillary thyroid cancer or a benign thyroid nodule (not recorded which). Some clones in this sample may be carry-over from other donors' samples.

This clone was seen only a few times. This chain links TRBV6-1 with TRBJ1-2, with D tentatively TRBD1 (5 bases). Germline loops: CDR1 MNHNS, CDR2 SASEGT. The CDR3 spans 15 residues. With 7 bases removed from V and 0 bases from J, the gap between germline ends came to 15 bases. CDR3 DNA sequence: TGTGCCAGCACCCACTCGGTGGGGCCTAACTATGGCTACACCTTC. Translated: CASTHSVGPNYGYTF.

Of note for this clone: A read error is possible here, since a much larger clone lies one base away. The same CDR3 arises from other DNA sequences in this sample as well. The V gene is TRBV5-6, the J gene TRBJ2-1, with TRBD2 as a possible D gene (5 bases). Germline V gives CDR1 SGHDT, CDR2 YYEEEE. The CDR3 covers 15 residues. The V gene lost 2 bases and the J gene lost 6 bases, with 15 bases spanning the gap. The CDR3 protein is CASSFQREGGNEQFF. The CDR3 DNA reads TGTGCCAGCAGCTTCCAGCGTGAGGGTGGCAATGAGCAGTTCTTC.

This clone was seen ten or more times. One base away lies a much larger clone, so this may be a sequencing read error. The V call is TRBV10-2, the J call TRBJ2-7, with 7 bases fitting TRBD1. Germline V gene data show CDR1 as WSHSY and CDR2 as SAAADI. This CDR3 spans 14 amino acids. V shed 8 bases, J shed 3 bases, and the junction held 10 bases outside the gene matches. CDR3 amino acids: CASRGWDRNYEQYF. CDR3 DNA sequence: TGCGCCAGCCGAGGATGGGACAGAAACTACGAGCAGTACTTC.